One sample yielded the 21 T cell receptor beta chains listed below, sequenced in a study of cytotoxic CD8 clonotypes in ibrutinib-treated CLL. Repertoires were generated with immunoSEQ multiplex PCR, while TCRdb's copy carries only in-frame clones and drops some. The sample has some 200,000 clones; about 72% are singletons. The sample consisted of PBMCs, taken after 24 months of ibrutinib treatment. The origin of the receptors is a human donor with chronic lymphocytic leukemia.

The chain couples TRBV7-6 to TRBJ2-3; 8 nucleotides line up with TRBD2. Trimming cost V 5 bases and J 0 bases; bases outside gene matches: 16. Germline lookup yields CDR1 SGHVS and CDR2 FNYEAQ. CDR3 length: 19 residues. CDR3 nucleotide sequence: TGTGCCAGCAGCCCTACCTCCGGGACTAGTCCCACTAGCACAGATACGCAGTATTTT. Encoded protein: CASSPTSGTSPTSTDTQYF.

The genes are TRBV5-1 and TRBJ2-2, with 14 bases lining up with TRBD2. After removal of 4 bases from V and 9 bases from J, the junction contained 8 bases not matched to a gene. Germline V gives CDR1 SGHRS, CDR2 YFSETQ. CDR3 size: 16 residues. The CDR3 loop reads CASSLGLAGVSRELFF. CDR3 nucleotides: TGCGCCAGCAGCCTGGGACTAGCGGGAGTTTCCAGGGAGCTGTTTTTT.

The J gene is TRBJ2-3, the V gene TRBV28, with 8 bases fitting TRBD2. With 5 bases clipped from V and 2 bases from J, the junction kept 9 bases outside the gene matches. This CDR3 comprises 16 residues. CDR1 MDHEN and CDR2 SYDVKM come from the germline V gene. This CDR3 is CASSPERGHPTDTQYF. Here the CDR3 DNA reads TGTGCCAGCAGTCCCGAGCGGGGGCATCCCACAGATACGCAGTATTTT.

This clone has only a few counts. The chain combines TRBV27 with TRBJ1-2; D is ambiguous. The length of the CDR3 is 13 residues. The V gene lost 7 bases and the J gene lost 6 bases, with 15 bases spanning the gap. Germline-derived CDR1 and CDR2 are MNHEY and SMNVEV (reference sequence). CDR3 in DNA: TGTGCCAGCACCCCGGCCCCCCGGCATGGCTACACCTTC. The encoded protein is CASTPAPRHGYTF.

V and J are TRBV30 and TRBJ2-2, with D uncertain. V lost 2 bases, J lost 2 bases, and 12 bases lay in between. The CDR3 is 15 residues long. CDR1 is GTSNPN and CDR2 is SVGIG in the germline V gene (reference sequence). The CDR3 reads CAWSISYINTGELFF. The DNA of the CDR3 is TGTGCCTGGAGTATAAGCTACATCAACACCGGGGAGCTGTTTTTT.

This clone was seen a few times. The CDR3 loop reads CASRPGVTYNEQFF. CDR3 nucleotide sequence: TGTGCCAGCAGACCAGGGGTAACTTACAATGAGCAGTTCTTC. The genes are TRBV27 and TRBJ2-1; weak D call: TRBD1 (6 bases). CDR1 and CDR2 (germline): MNHEY, SMNVEV (reference sequence). The CDR3 sequence is 14 residues long. Trimming took 6 bases from V and 4 from J, leaving 13 bases between them.

For the CDR3, the DNA is TGTGCCAGCAGTTCCGGGACATTCGCAACTAATGAAAAACTGTTTTTT. Its translation is CASSSGTFATNEKLFF. The J gene is TRBJ1-4, the V gene TRBV6-5; D perhaps matches TRBD1 (6 bases). Trimming removed 4 bases from V and 0 bases from J, with 12 bases in between. Per the germline V gene, CDR1 is MNHEY and CDR2 is SVGAGI. The CDR3 consists of 16 residues.

The chain employs TRBV27 and TRBJ2-6, with TRBD2 identical over 9 bases. The germline V gene has CDR1 MNHEY and CDR2 SMNVEV (reference sequence). The CDR3 covers 17 residues. With 3 bases clipped from V and 3 bases from J, the junction kept 6 bases outside the gene matches. CDR3 nucleotide sequence: TGTGCCAGCAGTTTTGAGGTAGCGGGAGTTGGGGCCAACGTCCTGACTTTC. Translating it yields CASSFEVAGVGANVLTF.

The gene calls are TRBV5-6 and TRBJ2-2; no reliable D call. CDR1 is SGHDT and CDR2 is YYEEEE in the germline V gene. V was clipped by 3 bases and J by 8 bases, with 5 bases between them. CDR3 size: 11 residues. The CDR3 sequence: CASSWRGELFF. For the CDR3, the DNA is TGTGCCAGCAGCTGGAGAGGGGAGCTGTTTTTT.

This clone appeared a few times. The chain employs TRBV7-3 and TRBJ2-1, with D perhaps TRBD1 (5 bases). V lost 4 bases and J 6 bases, leaving 10 bases between the germline ends. The length of the CDR3 is 13 residues. Germline CDR1 is SGHTA and CDR2 is FQGTGA. DNA of the CDR3: TGTGCCAGCAGCTACCAGGGTGGCAATGAGCAGTTCTTC. It yields the protein CASSYQGGNEQFF.

This chain uses TRBV27 with TRBJ1-1, with TRBD1 matching 8 bases. CDR3 length equals 21 residues. The germline CDR1 and CDR2 sequences are MNHEY and SMNVEV (reference sequence). Trimming removed 3 bases from V and 1 base from J; junction bases left unmatched: 22. The CDR3 sequence: CASSLTIPPGGASSWNTEAFF. CDR3 nucleotide sequence: TGTGCCAGCAGTTTGACAATTCCCCCAGGGGGCGCGTCGAGTTGGAACACTGAAGCTTTCTTT.

J is TRBJ2-7 and V is TRBV29-1; a possible D gene is TRBD1 (6 bases). This CDR3 has 14 amino acids. The germline V and J ends were trimmed by 7 bases and 0 bases, with 16 bases remaining between them. Germline CDR1 reads SQVTM; CDR2 reads ANQGSEA. In nucleotides, the CDR3 is TGCAGCGCTACTACGGACAGAAGCTCCTACGAGCAGTACTTC. Translation gives CSATTDRSSYEQYF.

This clone was picked up one time. The CDR3 DNA sequence: TGTGCCAGCAGCTCCCGACAAGAGGGTGGAGAGACCCAGTACTTC. It codes for CASSSRQEGGETQYF. The chain recombines TRBV9 with TRBJ2-5, with D perhaps matching TRBD2 (5 bases). There are 15 residues in the CDR3. Germline values: CDR1 SGDLS, CDR2 YYNGEE. V lost 4 bases to trimming and J lost 4 bases, with 17 bases between them. Full variable domain (remainder filled in from reference TRBV9 and TRBJ2-5): DSGVTQTPKHLITATGQRVTLRCSPRSGDLSVYWYQQSLDQGLQFLIQYYNGEERAKGNILERFSAQQFPDLHSELNLSSLELGDSALYFCASSSRQEGGETQYFGPGTRLLVL.

This clone was observed once. The rearrangement links TRBV5-6 to TRBJ2-1; the D gene is possibly TRBD2 (6 bases). The V end was cut by 4 bases, the J end by 2 bases, with 16 bases between. This CDR3 contains 16 residues. The germline V gene has CDR1 SGHDT and CDR2 YYEEEE. The CDR3 nucleotides are TGTGCCAGCAGCCATATAGCGGAGCGCCCCTACAATGAGCAGTTCTTC. As protein: CASSHIAERPYNEQFF. Based on the CDR3 plus reference TRBV5-6 and TRBJ2-1, the full variable domain is DAGVTQSPTHLIKTRGQQVTLRCSPKSGHDTVSWYQQALGQGPQFIFQYYEEEERQRGNFPDRFSGHQFPNYSSELNVNALLLGDSALYLCASSHIAERPYNEQFFGPGTRLTVL.

The chain has TRBV7-8 and TRBJ1-1; D is unresolved. The CDR3 length is 14 residues. Germline lookup yields CDR1 SGHVS and CDR2 FQNEAQ. V gave up 0 bases and J gave up 1 base, with 6 bases separating them. CDR3 sequence: CASSLAYENTEAFF. Written as DNA, the CDR3 is TGTGCCAGCAGCTTAGCTTATGAGAACACTGAAGCTTTCTTT.

This chain connects TRBV11-2 to TRBJ2-3, with D perhaps matching TRBD2 (5 bases). The CDR3 sequence is 14 residues long. V lost 1 base, J lost 2 bases, and 7 bases lay in between. Germline CDR1 SGHAT, CDR2 FQNNGV. The CDR3, as DNA: TGTGCCAGCAGCTTAGGGACTCCCACAGATACGCAGTATTTT. Protein sequence: CASSLGTPTDTQYF.

This chain joins TRBV5-8 and TRBJ1-4; no firm D call. The V end lost 4 bases, the J end lost 13 bases, and 14 bases lay between the germline ends. The germline gives CDR1 SGHTS, CDR2 YDEGEE. CDR3 size: 12 residues. The CDR3 sequence is CASSEMGSGLFF. For the CDR3, the DNA is TGTGCCAGCAGCGAAATGGGGTCGGGACTGTTTTTT.

The genes are TRBV7-6 and TRBJ2-3, with 8 bases fitting TRBD1. The CDR3 spans 16 residues. From germline, CDR1 is SGHVS and CDR2 FNYEAQ. V lost 5 bases and J lost 1; bases outside the gene matches: 8. The CDR3 nucleotides read TGTGCCAGCAGCGGAACAGGGGGTATGCGCACAGATACGCAGTATTTT. Its protein product is CASSGTGGMRTDTQYF.

This chain uses TRBV28 with TRBJ1-4, with D possibly being TRBD1 (5 bases). This CDR3 spans 15 amino acids. Germline CDR1 is MDHEN and CDR2 is SYDVKM. Trimming cost V 6 bases and J 2 bases, with 13 bases left between them. The CDR3 DNA reads as TGTGCCAGCAGCAGGCAGGGTTTGACTAATGAAAAACTGTTTTTT. Its translation: CASSRQGLTNEKLFF.

V is TRBV6-5 and J is TRBJ2-5; TRBD1 is a possible D gene (6 bases). The V gene's germline CDR1 is MNHEY and CDR2 SVGAGI. Deletions cut 6 bases from V and 4 bases from J, with 12 bases between. The CDR3 length is 13 residues. This CDR3 is CASSNRVSETQYF. The CDR3 bases are TGTGCCAGCAGCAACAGGGTTTCAGAGACCCAGTACTTC.

The chain uses TRBV7-2 and TRBJ2-5; D is ambiguous. The CDR3 covers 11 residues. The V end was cut by 1 base, the J end by 7 bases, with 4 bases between. CDR1 and CDR2 from the germline V gene are SGHTA and FQGNSA. CDR3 residues: CASSLGATQYF. DNA for the CDR3: TGTGCCAGCAGCTTAGGGGCGACCCAGTACTTC. Full variable domain (missing parts from reference TRBV7-2 and TRBJ2-5): GAGVSQSPSNKVTEKGKDVELRCDPISGHTALYWYRQSLGQGLEFLIYFQGNSAPDKSGLPSDRFSAERTGGSVSTLTIQRTQQEDSAVYLCASSLGATQYFGPGTRLLVL.